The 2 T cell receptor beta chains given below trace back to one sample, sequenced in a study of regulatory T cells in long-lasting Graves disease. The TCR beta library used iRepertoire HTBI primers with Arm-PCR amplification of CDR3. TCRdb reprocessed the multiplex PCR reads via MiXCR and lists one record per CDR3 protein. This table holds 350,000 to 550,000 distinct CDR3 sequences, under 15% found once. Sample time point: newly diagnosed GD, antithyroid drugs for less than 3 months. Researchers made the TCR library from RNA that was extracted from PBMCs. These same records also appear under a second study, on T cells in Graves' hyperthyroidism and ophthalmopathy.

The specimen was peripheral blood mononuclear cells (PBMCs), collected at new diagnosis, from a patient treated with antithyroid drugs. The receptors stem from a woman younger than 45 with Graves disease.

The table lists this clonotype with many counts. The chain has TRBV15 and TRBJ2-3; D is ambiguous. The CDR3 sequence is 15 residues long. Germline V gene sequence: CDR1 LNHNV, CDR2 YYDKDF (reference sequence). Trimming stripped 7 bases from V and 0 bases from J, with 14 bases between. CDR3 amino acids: CATTESAGSTDTQYF. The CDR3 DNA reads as TGTGCCACCACCGAGTCCGCTGGGAGCACAGATACGCAGTATTTT.

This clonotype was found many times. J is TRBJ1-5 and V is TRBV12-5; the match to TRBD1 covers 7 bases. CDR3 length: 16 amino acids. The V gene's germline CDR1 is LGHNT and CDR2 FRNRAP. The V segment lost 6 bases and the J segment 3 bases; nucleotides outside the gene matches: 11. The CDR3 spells CASGYEGQRSNQPQHF. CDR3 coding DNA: TGTGCTAGTGGCTATGAGGGACAGCGATCCAATCAGCCCCAGCATTTT.